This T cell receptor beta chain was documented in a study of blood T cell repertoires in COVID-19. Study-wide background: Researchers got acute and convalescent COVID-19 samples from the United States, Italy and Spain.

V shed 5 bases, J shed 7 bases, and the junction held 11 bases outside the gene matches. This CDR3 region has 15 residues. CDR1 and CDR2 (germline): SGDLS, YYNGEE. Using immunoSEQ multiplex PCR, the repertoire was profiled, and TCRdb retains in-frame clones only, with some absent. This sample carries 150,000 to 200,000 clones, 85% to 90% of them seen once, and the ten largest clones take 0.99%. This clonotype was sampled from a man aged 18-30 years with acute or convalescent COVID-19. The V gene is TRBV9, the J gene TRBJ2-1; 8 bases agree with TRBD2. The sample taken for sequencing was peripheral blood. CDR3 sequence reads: CASSASKGGGNEQFF. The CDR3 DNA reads TGTGCCAGCAGTGCATCTAAAGGCGGGGGGAATGAGCAGTTCTTC.